The 13 T cell receptor beta chains below were found in one sample sequenced in a study of T-cell memory formation after mild COVID-19. TCRdb called the 5' RACE reads again in MiXCR, with one record for every CDR3 protein. This table holds about 190,000 distinct CDR3 sequences, roughly a fifth found once. The material sequenced was PBMCs or a T cell subset sorted from them (not recorded which). The receptors here all came from an adult woman who had mild COVID-19 (a few samples of this study predate the infection). Cell type and time point are not known.

V is TRBV29-1 and J is TRBJ2-1; 10 positions match TRBD2. The CDR3 contains 14 residues. Germline loops: CDR1 SQVTM, CDR2 ANQGSEA. J gave up 7 bases and V 5 bases, and 8 bases lay outside the gene matches. CDR3 protein: CSVTGLAVTNEQFF. DNA for the CDR3: TGCAGCGTTACCGGACTAGCGGTCACGAATGAGCAGTTCTTC.

This clonotype was observed a handful of times. The chain has TRBV6-5 and TRBJ1-1; D not resolved. CDR3 length: 14 amino acids. V was shortened by 6 bases and J by 3 bases, with 14 bases between the two germline ends. Germline CDR1 MNHEY, CDR2 SVGAGI. The CDR3 reads CASSFLRVHTEAFF. The CDR3 DNA sequence: TGTGCCAGCAGCTTTCTTCGGGTCCACACTGAAGCTTTCTTT.

This chain links TRBV4-2 with TRBJ2-1; TRBD2 is a possible D gene (5 bases). Germline assignment: CDR1 LGHNA and CDR2 YNFKEQ. The CDR3 sequence is 15 residues long. Trimming stripped 3 bases from V and 4 bases from J, with 13 bases between. The CDR3 coding sequence is TGTGCCAGCAGCCACGGACTCAGCCCGTACAATGAGCAGTTCTTC. It codes for CASSHGLSPYNEQFF.

With regard to this clonotype: Mismatch with germline at one junction end may stem from a read error. The V and J genes are TRBV27 and TRBJ1-1, with a weak D call TRBD1 (6 bases). The CDR3 totals 13 residues. CDR1 and CDR2 (germline): MNHEY, SMNVEV (reference sequence). CDR3 bases: TGTTCCAGCAGTTTATCCCCGACAGGTGAAGCTTTCTTT. Its protein product is CSSSLSPTGEAFF.

This clonotype was seen more than once but under ten times. The rearrangement joins TRBV4-1 to TRBJ2-1, with TRBD1 matching over 7 bases. V dropped 6 bases and J dropped 0; count of bases not matched to a gene: 2. Per the germline V gene, CDR1 is MGHRA and CDR2 is YSYEKL. CDR3 length equals 14 residues. The CDR3 loop is CASRGTVSYNEQFF. The CDR3 region has the DNA TGCGCCAGCAGGGGGACAGTCTCCTACAATGAGCAGTTCTTC.

This chain joins TRBV7-9 and TRBJ2-4; 7 positions match TRBD1. Germline V gene data show CDR1 as SEHNR and CDR2 as FQNEAQ (reference sequence). J lost 9 bases, V lost 4 bases, and 6 bases had no gene match. This CDR3 comprises 13 residues. The CDR3 loop reads CASSSLPGGIQYF. DNA for the CDR3: TGTGCCAGCAGCTCCCTCCCAGGGGGCATTCAGTACTTC.

The rearrangement links TRBV28 to TRBJ2-7; 9 positions match TRBD2. Germline V lookup: CDR1 MDHEN, CDR2 SYDVKM. This CDR3 is built from 14 residues. Unmatched junction bases numbered 9, after V lost 7 bases and J lost 5 bases. CDR3 residues: CASTLAGGPHEQYF. The CDR3 DNA sequence: TGTGCCAGCACTCTCGCGGGAGGGCCCCACGAGCAGTACTTC.

CDR3 in DNA: TGCGCCAGCAGCTCGCGAACCGGGACGGGCTCCTACAATGAGCAGTTCTTC. Translated: CASSSRTGTGSYNEQFF. The rearrangement uses TRBV5-1 and TRBJ2-1; possibly TRBD1 or TRBD2 for D (5 bases each). The ends were cut back, 3 bases at V and 0 bases at J, with 16 bases in the middle. The CDR3 runs 17 residues. CDR1 is SGHRS and CDR2 is YFSETQ in the germline V gene.

This clonotype has more than one count but fewer than ten. The V gene is TRBV4-1, the J gene TRBJ2-1; unclear D gene. The germline V gene encodes CDR1 MGHRA and CDR2 YSYEKL. The CDR3 loop spans 14 amino acids. V lost 1 base, J lost 6 bases, and 10 bases lay in between. The CDR3 spells CASSQVIGANEQFF. The CDR3 DNA reads as TGCGCCAGCAGCCAAGTGATTGGAGCCAATGAGCAGTTCTTC.

This clonotype was seen only a few times. The genes are TRBV20-1 and TRBJ1-1; unclear D gene. This CDR3 has 12 amino acids. CDR1 is DFQATT, CDR2 SNEGSKA, per germline (reference sequence). V was clipped by 6 bases and J by 1 base, with 9 bases between them. The CDR3 nucleotides read TGCAGTGCCCGGACGGGGAACACTGAAGCTTTCTTT. Its protein is CSARTGNTEAFF.

This clonotype was observed a handful of times. V gene TRBV3-1 combines with J gene TRBJ2-1, with 13 bases matching TRBD2. CDR1 and CDR2 (germline): LGHDT, YNNKEL (reference sequence). The CDR3 is made up of 15 amino acids. Trimming at V came to 4 bases and at J to 13 bases, leaving 10 bases not matched to a gene. This CDR3 reads CASSLPGTSGVGQFF. The CDR3 DNA reads TGTGCCAGCAGCCTCCCCGGGACTAGCGGGGTAGGACAGTTCTTC.

The V call is TRBV15, the J call TRBJ1-5, with D perhaps TRBD1 (5 bases). Deletions cut 2 bases from V and 5 bases from J, with 13 bases between. This CDR3 spans 15 amino acids. Germline V gene data show CDR1 as LNHNV and CDR2 as YYDKDF (reference sequence). The CDR3 protein is CATSRQVRDDQPQHF. The CDR3 nucleotides read TGTGCCACCAGCAGACAAGTCCGGGACGATCAGCCCCAGCATTTT.

V is TRBV9 and J is TRBJ1-2; a weak D match, TRBD1 (6 bases). CDR1 and CDR2 (germline): SGDLS, YYNGEE. The CDR3 contains 16 residues. The V and J ends lost 1 base and 0 bases respectively, with 13 bases between them. CDR3 sequence: CASSVSGVPTNYGYTF. In DNA, the CDR3 is TGTGCCAGCAGCGTATCAGGGGTACCGACTAACTATGGCTACACCTTC.